This entry concerns a single T cell receptor beta chain. Its antigen is currently not known. No base-level quality is on record; no much larger clone is a single base apart. This record comes from a study of T cell responses to AZD1222 COVID-19 vaccine (dated by TCRdb to 2020 to 2022). Study-level background: A total of 240 or so trial participants underwent TCR sequencing, of whom under 220 had received two doses of AZD1222 and some 25 had received two doses of the MenACWY control vaccine. Trial participants were enrolled by age into 18-55, 56-69 and 70-plus year subgroups, with approximately 160, 26 and 62 TCR-sequenced participants respectively. Broad study findings and their caveats: Reportedly, almost half of the unique spike-specific TCRs recognized epitopes lying outside the regions that are mutated in the B.1.351 and B.1.1.7 variants. The vaccine-associated CD4 TCRs covered the entire spike protein, and the dominant responses fell in regions 160-218 and 743-854. Conclusions about previously exposed vaccinees are limited, since just 6 or 7 AZD1222 recipients were seropositive for SARS-CoV-2 at baseline. Most participants were white British and females outnumbered males, and the authors suggested that clonal diversity may have been underestimated. In the small 56-69-year group, the increase in depth fell short of significance, most likely because of low power. Because no day 14 peak-response samples were available, repertoires were characterized only after the peak T cell response. Spike-specific TCR breadth and depth rose significantly after two AZD1222 doses compared with day 0 and with MenACWY recipients.

Reading the label with the study, this specimen's time point is: about 28 days (+/-7) after the second vaccine dose. AZD1222 recipients whose second dose came at about 4 weeks and those whose second dose came at about 12 weeks were combined into one group, since spike-specific TCR depth and breadth did not differ between the two schedules. The vaccinee samples were drawn from two UK trials, COV001 and COV002, one of which was a single-blind randomized controlled phase 2/3 trial testing AZD1222 (ChAdOx1 nCoV-19) in healthy adults. For TCRbeta chain sequencing, PBMC samples were collected from trial participants at day 0 and at day 28 after the second dose. The CDR3 regions of human TCRbeta chains were analyzed by immunosequencing. The authors' pipeline ran thus. Repertoire TCRs were matched against a reference library of SARS-CoV-2-specific TCRs generated with the MIRA antigen-specificity platform. Breadth was defined as the fraction of unique TCRs that were SARS-CoV-2-associated. Depth was defined as the fraction of total T cells that were SARS-CoV-2-associated. Using the MIRA data, every spike-specific TCR was mapped to the spike region that the TCR reacted to and assigned to either a CD4 or a CD8 class. Log10-transformed breadth and depth values were compared by one-way ANOVA with Sidak's multiple comparisons tests. In TCRdb, the immuneACCESS table is reduced to in-frame sequences with V and J assigned. These tables do not hold every clone; where another copy was compared, an unresolved V gene accounts for under half, and the others remain unexplained. V and J calls and clone size are those listed in that table; D and trimming were worked out from the DNA. The sample table contains 100,000 to 150,000 clones; only one count was recorded for around nine tenths of them. About 7.4% of the sample is in the top ten clones.

The source material was peripheral blood, sampled 28 days after the second AZD1222 dose. This TCR derives from an adult who received the AZD1222 COVID-19 vaccine.

The CDR3 region has the sequence CASSPPSGLAGGYTF. The sequence in DNA is TGCGCCAGCAGCCCCCCGTCGGGCCTGGCGGGTGGCTACACCTTC. The chain was built from TRBV5-1 and TRBJ1-2, with no confidently assigned D gene. The germline V gene supplies CDR1 SGHRS and CDR2 YFSETQ. From the cysteine through the phenylalanine, the CDR3 covers 15 amino acids. The retained sequence is limited to the CDR3, 45 bases, with the frame set at the first base. Deletion took 4 bases off V and 7 bases off J, with a span of 20 bases between the germline ends.